Listed below are T cell receptor beta chains from one sample, sequenced in a study of shared T cell receptors in the human thymus. Sequencing used immunoSEQ multiplex PCR; TCRdb keeps in-frame clones, though not all of them. Of 500,000 to 550,000 clones in the sample, around 78% were seen once. These same records also appear under a second study, on human thymus T cells.

Sample: thymocytes. These receptors came from a boy under three years old with a congenital heart defect. Each CDR3 is given with its conserved first and last residue. A D gene is named only where the DNA matches it firmly. Clone size appears in some rows only: once, few, many, or a class for an expanded clone.

>TRBV4-2|TRBJ2-7|NA|NA
TGTGCCAGCAGCCAAGAATTGCACAGGGGGGGATCCTACGAGCAGTACTTC
CASSQELHRGGSYEQYF
>TRBV18|TRBJ2-6|NA|NA
TGTGCCAGCTCACCCTGGACTGACCCGGGAGGGGCCAACGTCCTGACTTTC
CASSPWTDPGGANVLTF
>TRBV6-5|TRBJ2-2|NA|NA
TGTGCCAGCAGACGGGGGAACACCGGGGAGCTGTTTTTT
CASRRGNTGELFF
>TRBV4-1|TRBJ1-3|TRBD1|NA
TGCGCCAGCAGTCATCCGGGACAGGGGGCGCATGGAAACACCATATATTTT
CASSHPGQGAHGNTIYF
>TRBV11-3|TRBJ2-7|TRBD1|NA
TGTGCCAGCAGCAAGGGACAGGACTACGAGCAGTACTTC
CASSKGQDYEQYF
>TRBV6-1|TRBJ2-3|NA|few
TGTGCCAGCAGTGATTATTCAGGAACCCGCACAGATACGCAGTATTTT
CASSDYSGTRTDTQYF
>TRBV4-3|TRBJ1-1|TRBD1|few
TGCGCCAGCAGCCAAGAGTGGGGACAGGGGAACACTGAAGCTTTCTTT
CASSQEWGQGNTEAFF
>TRBV29-1|TRBJ1-1|NA|NA
TGCAGCGTTGAACTGGGGAGGGAGGCTTTCTTT
CSVELGREAFF
>TRBV5-1|TRBJ2-3|TRBD2|NA
TGCGCCAGCAGCTTGGCTCGACTAGCGGGAGGGCCAAGAAGCGTCCCAGATACGCAGTATTTT
CASSLARLAGGPRSVPDTQYF
>TRBV9|TRBJ2-7|NA|NA
TGTGCCAGCAGCGTAGACGGGAAGGGTCTGCCAGCCTACGAGCAGTACTTC
CASSVDGKGLPAYEQYF
>TRBV6-4|TRBJ2-1|TRBD2|once
TGTGCCAGCAGTGTTCATGGCGGGAGCTCCTACAATGAGCAGTTCTTC
CASSVHGGSSYNEQFF
>TRBV7-6|TRBJ2-7|NA|NA
TGTGCCAGCAGCCTAACCGGAGGCCTTTCCTACGAGCAGTACTTC
CASSLTGGLSYEQYF
>TRBV11-3|TRBJ2-1|TRBD2|NA
TGTGCCAGCAGCGCCGTTTGGGTAGCGGGATACAATGAGCAGTTCTTC
CASSAVWVAGYNEQFF
>TRBV28|TRBJ2-7|TRBD2|NA
TGTGCCAGCAGATCAACTACTAGCGGTCCCTACGAGCAGTACTTC
CASRSTTSGPYEQYF
>TRBV27|TRBJ2-7|NA|NA
TGTGCCAGCAGTTTTCGGGGATTCCCCGAATACGAGCAGTACTTC
CASSFRGFPEYEQYF
>TRBV7-3|TRBJ2-7|TRBD1|NA
TGTGCCAGCAGCCCTGGACAGGGACCCTACGAGCAGTACTTC
CASSPGQGPYEQYF
>TRBV4-1|TRBJ1-1|NA|NA
TGCGCCAGCAGCCAAGATGGGGACTTGAACACTGAAGCTTTCTTT
CASSQDGDLNTEAFF
>TRBV11-2|TRBJ2-7|NA|NA
TGTGCCAGCAGCTCTCACCTCGACAACTACGAGCAGTACTTC
CASSSHLDNYEQYF
>TRBV29-1|TRBJ1-2|TRBD1|NA
TGCAGCGTTCCAGGACAGGGTGGCGGCTACACCTTC
CSVPGQGGGYTF
>TRBV4-2|TRBJ1-6|NA|NA
TGTGCCAGCAGCCAACCCTCAGGGATCTCCTATAATTCACCCCTCCACTTT
CASSQPSGISYNSPLHF
>TRBV28|TRBJ2-7|NA|NA
TGTGCCAGTCTAGGGGCGGACCCCTCCTACGAGCAGTACTTC
CASLGADPSYEQYF
>TRBV13|TRBJ2-5|TRBD2|NA
TGTGCCAGCAGCTTAGGCGATGAGCGGGAGGGCCTTTGGGAGACCCAGTACTTC
CASSLGDEREGLWETQYF
>TRBV4-1|TRBJ2-7|TRBD2|few
TGCGCCAGCAGCCATCCGGGACTAGCGGGAGATCCCTACGAGCAGTACTTC
CASSHPGLAGDPYEQYF
>TRBV4-2|TRBJ2-7|NA|NA
TGTGCCAGCAGCCAAGTCTACGACTCCGAGCAGTACTTC
CASSQVYDSEQYF
>TRBV27|TRBJ1-2|NA|NA
TGTGCCAGCAGTTTAACCCTCCCCGGGCCGCGGGACTATGGCTACACCTTC
CASSLTLPGPRDYGYTF
>TRBV9|TRBJ2-3|TRBD2|NA
TGTGCCAGCGAGGAAGCGGGAGAAGTTCATACGCAGTATTTT
CASEEAGEVHTQYF
>TRBV28|TRBJ1-2|NA|NA
TGTGCCAGCAGTTTTCCCGACTGGGAGGAACTCTATGGCTACACCTTC
CASSFPDWEELYGYTF
>TRBV29-1|TRBJ1-1|NA|few
TGCAGCGTGCAGGACACTGAAGCTTTCTTT
CSVQDTEAFF
>TRBV5-6|TRBJ2-4|NA|NA
TGTGCCAGCAGCCCCAGGGCTCTAGCCAAAAACATTCAGTACTTC
CASSPRALAKNIQYF
>TRBV15|TRBJ2-7|NA|NA
TGTGCCACCAGCAGCGGAAGGGGGAGGGGGGTCGTCGACGAGCAGTACTTC
CATSSGRGRGVVDEQYF
>TRBV30|TRBJ2-1|NA|NA
TGTGCCTGGAGTGTACCTAGCGCCCGAGAGCAGTTCTTC
CAWSVPSAREQFF
>TRBV6-5|TRBJ2-7|NA|once
TGTGCCAGCTCGGGACACCGCTCCTACGAGCAGTACTTC
CASSGHRSYEQYF
>TRBV30|TRBJ2-7|TRBD2|few
TGTGCCTGGAATAAAAGGGAGGGACCGAGGCACGAGCAGTACTTC
CAWNKREGPRHEQYF
>TRBV7-9|TRBJ2-7|TRBD2|NA
TGTGCCAGCAGCCCCCCGCCGGGGACTAGCCACTACGAGCAGTACTTC
CASSPPPGTSHYEQYF
>TRBV5-6|TRBJ2-1|TRBD1|NA
TGTGCCAGCAGCTTGGAGGGGACAGGGTCTGACAATGAGCAGTTCTTC
CASSLEGTGSDNEQFF
>TRBV29-1|TRBJ2-5|TRBD1|NA
TGCAGCGTCGGGACAGGGGGAGGGTACCAAGAGACCCAGTACTTC
CSVGTGGGYQETQYF
>TRBV10-3|TRBJ2-1|NA|NA
TGTGCCATCAGTCAGACAGAACCTTTTTACAATGAGCAGTTCTTC
CAISQTEPFYNEQFF
>TRBV15|TRBJ2-3|NA|NA
TGTGCCACCAGCACCGTCCGGGTGAGCACAGATACGCAGTATTTT
CATSTVRVSTDTQYF
>TRBV18|TRBJ2-3|TRBD2|NA
TGTGCCAGCTCACCACGCCGAGGAGCGGGGGGGGTAGTGGATACGCAGTATTTT
CASSPRRGAGGVVDTQYF
>TRBV25-1|TRBJ2-2|NA|NA
TGTGCCAGCAGGGGGGGGCCGGGTTGCACCGGGGAGCTGTTTTTT
CASRGGPGCTGELFF
>TRBV5-1|TRBJ2-7|NA|NA
TGCGCCAGCAGAATGGCGGGGAGCGAGCAGTACTTC
CASRMAGSEQYF
>TRBV20-1|TRBJ1-1|TRBD1|NA
TGCAGTGCTTGGAACAGGGGGCCGGCTTTCTTT
CSAWNRGPAFF
>TRBV27|TRBJ2-7|NA|NA
TGTGCCAGCAGTCCACGCCCGGTCTCGGGATACGAGCAGTACTTC
CASSPRPVSGYEQYF
>TRBV9|TRBJ2-5|TRBD2|NA
TGTGCCAGCAGCGTAGATTTGGGGACTAGCGGGAGGAACGAGACCCAGTACTTC
CASSVDLGTSGRNETQYF
>TRBV10-3|TRBJ2-1|TRBD1|NA
TGTGCCATCAGGGATAAGCTAAGCGACAGGGAAGTAGACAATGAGCAGTTCTTC
CAIRDKLSDREVDNEQFF
>TRBV15|TRBJ1-2|NA|NA
TGTGCCACCAGCAGAGAACAGGGATTGGGGGACACCTTC
CATSREQGLGDTF
>TRBV4-3|TRBJ2-2|TRBD2|NA
TGCGCCAGCAGCCGAGGGACTAGCGGAAACACCGGGGAGCTGTTTTTT
CASSRGTSGNTGELFF
>TRBV2|TRBJ2-5|NA|NA
TGTGCCAGCAGTGATAAGTATCCGAGCCGGGAGACCCAGTACTTC
CASSDKYPSRETQYF
>TRBV28|TRBJ2-7|TRBD1|NA
TGTGCCAGCAGTCCTGACAGGGACAACGAGCAGTACTTC
CASSPDRDNEQYF
>TRBV5-1|TRBJ2-1|TRBD1|once
TGCGCCAGCAGCTTCAGGGACAGCACCTACAATGAGCAGTTCTTC
CASSFRDSTYNEQFF
>TRBV2|TRBJ1-5|NA|NA
TGTGCCAGCAGTGGGGAGGGCAGGAGGGTCAATCAGCCCCAGCATTTT
CASSGEGRRVNQPQHF
>TRBV30|TRBJ2-1|TRBD2|NA
TGTGCCTGGAGTGTACGCAACGGACTAGGTCCGTTCTTC
CAWSVRNGLGPFF
>TRBV6-5|TRBJ2-7|NA|few
TGTGCCAGCTCAACCCGGCAGGTAGGCGCCTACGAGCAGTACTTC
CASSTRQVGAYEQYF
>TRBV6-5|TRBJ2-7|TRBD1|NA
TGTGCCAGCAGTACGGGACAGGGGGCGTTCGAGCAGTACTTC
CASSTGQGAFEQYF
>TRBV10-1|TRBJ2-7|TRBD1|NA
TGCGCCAGCAGTGAACCGGACAGGGTCTACGAGCAGTACTTC
CASSEPDRVYEQYF
>TRBV28|TRBJ2-7|TRBD2|NA
TGTGCCAGCCAGCTCTCTGGGGGGGTCAAATACGAGCAGTACTTC
CASQLSGGVKYEQYF
>TRBV9|TRBJ2-7|TRBD2|NA
TGTGCCAGCAGCGTAAGACCTAGCGGGAGGGGAAGGTCCTACGAGCAGTACTTC
CASSVRPSGRGRSYEQYF
>TRBV15|TRBJ1-2|TRBD1|few
TGTGCCACCAGCAGGACCGGGACAGGGGGCAGCTATGGCTACACCTTC
CATSRTGTGGSYGYTF
>TRBV5-1|TRBJ2-7|NA|NA
TGCGCCAGCAGCCCACACCCCAATCCACCACCAAGCCCCCAGGGAAGTTCCTCCTACGAGCAGTACTTC
CASSPHPNPPPSPQGSSSYEQYF
>TRBV28|TRBJ1-3|NA|NA
TGTGCCAGCAGTGTCGAGGGCCTTGGAAACACCATATATTTT
CASSVEGLGNTIYF